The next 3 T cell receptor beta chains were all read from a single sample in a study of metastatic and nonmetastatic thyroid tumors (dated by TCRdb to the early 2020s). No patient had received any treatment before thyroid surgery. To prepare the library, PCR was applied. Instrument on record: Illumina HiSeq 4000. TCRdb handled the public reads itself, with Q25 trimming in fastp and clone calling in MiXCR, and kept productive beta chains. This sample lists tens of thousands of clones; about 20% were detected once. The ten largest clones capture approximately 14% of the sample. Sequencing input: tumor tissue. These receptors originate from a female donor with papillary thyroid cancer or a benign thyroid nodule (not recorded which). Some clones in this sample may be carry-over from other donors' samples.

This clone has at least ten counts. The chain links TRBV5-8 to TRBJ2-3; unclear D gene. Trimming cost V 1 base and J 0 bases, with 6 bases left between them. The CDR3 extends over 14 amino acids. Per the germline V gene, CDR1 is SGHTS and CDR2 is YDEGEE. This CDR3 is CASSLSASTDTQYF. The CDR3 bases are TGTGCCAGCAGCTTGAGCGCTAGCACAGATACGCAGTATTTT.

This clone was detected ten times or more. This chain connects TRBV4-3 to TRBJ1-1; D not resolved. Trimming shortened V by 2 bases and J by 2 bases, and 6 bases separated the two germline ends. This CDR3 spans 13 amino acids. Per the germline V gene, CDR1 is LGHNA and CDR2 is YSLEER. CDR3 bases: TGCGCCAGCAGCCAACAGAAAAACACTGAAGCTTTCTTT. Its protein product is CASSQQKNTEAFF.

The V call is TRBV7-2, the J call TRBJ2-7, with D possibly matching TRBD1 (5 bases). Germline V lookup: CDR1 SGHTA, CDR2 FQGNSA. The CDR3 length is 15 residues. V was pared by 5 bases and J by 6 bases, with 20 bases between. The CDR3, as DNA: TGTGCCAGCAGCGCAGACATGGGGCATAACCTCGAGCAGTACTTC. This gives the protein CASSADMGHNLEQYF.